This TCR beta chain was recovered during a study of Ad26.COV2.S vaccination and SARS-CoV-2 variants. Documented treatment: roughly 18 received Ad26.COV2.S at low or high dose, single or two shots; roughly 5 received placebo; per-sample allocation not given. Specimens were obtained on day 63 following the first vaccine or placebo injection. The donor's status was that of an adult aged 18-55 years in Boston. In the vaccine, an Ad26 vector expressed the SARS-CoV-2 spike of the Wuhan strain. Measured with immunoSEQ multiplex PCR; TCRdb has only the in-frame clones, and not every one. The sample contains some 460,000 clones, 70% to 90% of which appear only once. With regard to this clone: Its antigen is undetermined.

With 8 bases removed from V and 5 bases from J, the gap between germline ends came to 12 bases. This CDR3 has 13 amino acids. Overall study results and limits: It was reported that spike-specific CD8+ and CD4+ T cell responses were substantially broad after vaccination.

This TCR was recovered from a person between 18 and 60 years old who received the Ad26.COV2.S COVID-19 vaccine or a placebo. This rearrangement joins TRBV12-3 or TRBV12-4 to TRBJ2-2; tentatively, D is TRBD1 (6 bases). The sequences come from peripheral blood, collected in a trial of Ad26.COV2.S vaccine versus placebo. CDR3 protein: CASGVRGTGELFF. The CDR3, as DNA: TGTGCCAGCGGGGTAAGGGGGACCGGGGAGCTGTTTTTT.